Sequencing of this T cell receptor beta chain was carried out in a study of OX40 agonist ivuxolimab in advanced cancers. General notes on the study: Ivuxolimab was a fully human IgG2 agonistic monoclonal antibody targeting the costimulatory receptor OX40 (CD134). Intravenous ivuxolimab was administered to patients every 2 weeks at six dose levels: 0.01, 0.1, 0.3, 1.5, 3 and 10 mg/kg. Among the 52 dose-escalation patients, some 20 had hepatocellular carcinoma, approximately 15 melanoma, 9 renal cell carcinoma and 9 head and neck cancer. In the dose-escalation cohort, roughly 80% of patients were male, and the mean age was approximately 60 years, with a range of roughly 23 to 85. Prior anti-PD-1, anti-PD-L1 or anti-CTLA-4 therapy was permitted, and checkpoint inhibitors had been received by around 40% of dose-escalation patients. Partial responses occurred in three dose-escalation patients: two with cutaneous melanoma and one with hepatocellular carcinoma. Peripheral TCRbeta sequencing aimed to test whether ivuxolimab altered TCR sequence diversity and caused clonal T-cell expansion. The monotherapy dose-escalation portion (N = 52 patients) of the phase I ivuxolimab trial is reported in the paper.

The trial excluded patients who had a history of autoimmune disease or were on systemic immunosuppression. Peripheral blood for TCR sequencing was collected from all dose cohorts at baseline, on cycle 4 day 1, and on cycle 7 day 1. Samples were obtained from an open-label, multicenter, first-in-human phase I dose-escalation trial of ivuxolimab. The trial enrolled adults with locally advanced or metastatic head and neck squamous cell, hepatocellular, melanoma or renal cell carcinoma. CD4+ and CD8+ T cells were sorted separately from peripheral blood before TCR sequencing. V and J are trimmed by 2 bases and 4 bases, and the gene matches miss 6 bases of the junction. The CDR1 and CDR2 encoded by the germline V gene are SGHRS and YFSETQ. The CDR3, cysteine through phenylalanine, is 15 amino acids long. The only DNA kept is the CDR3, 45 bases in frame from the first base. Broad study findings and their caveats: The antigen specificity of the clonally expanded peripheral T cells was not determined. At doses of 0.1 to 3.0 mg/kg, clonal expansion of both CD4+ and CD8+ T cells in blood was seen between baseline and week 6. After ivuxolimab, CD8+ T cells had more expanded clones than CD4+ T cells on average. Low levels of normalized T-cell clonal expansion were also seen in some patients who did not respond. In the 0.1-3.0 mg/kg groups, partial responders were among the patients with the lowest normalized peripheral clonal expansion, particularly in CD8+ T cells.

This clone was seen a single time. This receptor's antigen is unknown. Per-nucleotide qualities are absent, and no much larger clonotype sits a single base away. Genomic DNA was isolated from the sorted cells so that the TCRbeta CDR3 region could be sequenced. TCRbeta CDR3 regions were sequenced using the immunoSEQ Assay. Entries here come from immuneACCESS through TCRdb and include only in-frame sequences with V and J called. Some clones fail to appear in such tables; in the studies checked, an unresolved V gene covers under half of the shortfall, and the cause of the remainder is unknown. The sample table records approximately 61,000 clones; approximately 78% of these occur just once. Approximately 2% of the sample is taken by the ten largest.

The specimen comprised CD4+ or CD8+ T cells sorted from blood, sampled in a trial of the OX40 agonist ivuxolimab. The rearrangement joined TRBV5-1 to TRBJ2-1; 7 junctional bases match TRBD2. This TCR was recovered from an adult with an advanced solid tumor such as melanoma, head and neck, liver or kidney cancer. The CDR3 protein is CASSLSLAVYNEQFF. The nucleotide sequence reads TGCGCCAGCAGCTTATCCCTAGCGGTATACAATGAGCAGTTCTTC. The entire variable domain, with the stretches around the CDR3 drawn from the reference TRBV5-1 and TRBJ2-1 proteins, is KAGVTQTPRYLIKTRGQQVTLSCSPISGHRSVSWYQQTPGQGLQFLFEYFSETQRNKGNFPGRFSGRQFSNSRSEMNVSTLELGDSALYLCASSLSLAVYNEQFFGPGTRLTVL.